The clone carrying this T cell receptor beta chain was observed a single time. Its antigen is not identified. This record belongs to a study of long-term antiretroviral therapy in people with HIV. Study-level background: The earliest samples came about a decade before the 2015 immediate-ART recommendation. Regarding the study as a whole: Controls had broader CDR3 length ranges than HIV repertoires did. Before ART, certain clones expanded, and these dominated the repertoire at all time points.

immunoSEQ v3.0 was run at survey level. Assay: immunoSEQ multiplex PCR; the TCRdb copy retains only in-frame clones and omits some. The data contain 35,000 or so clones, around 83% of them singletons. Each contributor possessed a minimum of one pre-ART and a minimum of two post-ART PBMC samples. Germline V gene lookup returns CDR1 KGHSH and CDR2 LQKENI. Trimming pared 2 bases from V and 5 bases from J, leaving 12 bases between. There are 14 residues in the CDR3. V usage is TRBV18 and J usage is TRBJ1-1; weak D call: TRBD1 (6 bases). This sequence originates from a woman in her 30s with HIV. The material was unsorted PBMCs, obtained just over 2.7 years before starting antiretroviral therapy. CDR3: CASSPTGGRTEAFF. In DNA form, the CDR3 reads TGTGCCAGCTCACCAACGGGGGGCCGGACTGAAGCTTTCTTT.